Listed below are T cell receptor beta chains from one sample, sequenced in a study of T cell changes during pregnancy in multiple sclerosis. The protocol was immunoSEQ multiplex PCR, while the TCRdb copy is restricted to in-frame clones and leaves out a portion. Of about 39,000 clones in the sample, around 92% were seen once. This sample comprised CD4+ T cells from peripheral blood mononuclear cells, obtained after pregnancy. The receptors were sampled from a female donor with multiple sclerosis, enrolled in a pregnancy study. Each CDR3 is given with its conserved first and last residue. Fields, in order: D gene, clone size, J gene, V gene, CDR3 DNA, CDR3 protein. D genes are given only for firm matches. Clone size is not always given. Where it is, it says once, few, many or a class for expanded clones.

d_gene: -; abundance: -; j_gene: TRBJ1-5; v_gene: TRBV7-7; CDR3nt: TGTGCTAGCAGCTCCCGTAACTCGAAGGGGATCCAGCCCCAGCATTTT; CDR3aa: CASSSRNSKGIQPQHF
d_gene: TRBD1; abundance: -; j_gene: TRBJ1-4; v_gene: TRBV20-1; CDR3nt: TGCAGTGCTAGTAGGGACAGGGCCCTGTTTTTT; CDR3aa: CSASRDRALFF
d_gene: -; abundance: -; j_gene: TRBJ2-1; v_gene: TRBV5-1; CDR3nt: TGCGCCAGCAGCTTGGCGACTAGACCTGACAATGAGCAGTTCTTC; CDR3aa: CASSLATRPDNEQFF
d_gene: TRBD1; abundance: -; j_gene: TRBJ1-6; v_gene: TRBV30; CDR3nt: TGTGCCTGGAGGTCAACAGGGGGCTCCTATAATTCACCCCTCCACTTT; CDR3aa: CAWRSTGGSYNSPLHF
d_gene: -; abundance: -; j_gene: TRBJ1-1; v_gene: TRBV27; CDR3nt: TGTGCCAGCAGTTTTCAGGCCAACACTGAAGCTTTCTTT; CDR3aa: CASSFQANTEAFF
d_gene: TRBD1; abundance: -; j_gene: TRBJ1-2; v_gene: TRBV5-1; CDR3nt: TGCGCCAGCAGCGAAGCCGGGACAGGGGGTGGGTATGGCTACACCTTC; CDR3aa: CASSEAGTGGGYGYTF
d_gene: -; abundance: -; j_gene: TRBJ1-5; v_gene: TRBV5-5; CDR3nt: TGTGCCAGCAGCCCGATCGGGGGCAATCAGCCCCAGCATTTT; CDR3aa: CASSPIGGNQPQHF
d_gene: TRBD1; abundance: -; j_gene: TRBJ2-2; v_gene: TRBV13; CDR3nt: TGTGCCAGCAGCGTCGGGACAGGGGGCGGCACCGGGGAGCTGTTTTTT; CDR3aa: CASSVGTGGGTGELFF
d_gene: -; abundance: -; j_gene: TRBJ1-2; v_gene: TRBV14; CDR3nt: TGTGCCAGCAGCCAAGATGGCAGGCACTCTAACTATGGCTACACCTTC; CDR3aa: CASSQDGRHSNYGYTF
d_gene: TRBD1; abundance: once; j_gene: TRBJ1-3; v_gene: TRBV15; CDR3nt: TGTGCCACCTCGTGGGACAGAGGGATTGGAAACACCATATATTTT; CDR3aa: CATSWDRGIGNTIYF
d_gene: TRBD1; abundance: -; j_gene: TRBJ1-1; v_gene: TRBV5-1; CDR3nt: TGCGCCAGCACGATCCGGACAGGGGGAGCTTACACTGAAGCTTTCTTT; CDR3aa: CASTIRTGGAYTEAFF
d_gene: TRBD1; abundance: -; j_gene: TRBJ2-7; v_gene: TRBV29-1; CDR3nt: TGCAGCGTTTACACAGGGGGCGTTTTTTACGAGCAGTACTTC; CDR3aa: CSVYTGGVFYEQYF
d_gene: TRBD1; abundance: -; j_gene: TRBJ1-5; v_gene: TRBV19; CDR3nt: TGTGCCAGTAGACCTGGGACAGGGGGGAGTCAGCCCCAGCATTTT; CDR3aa: CASRPGTGGSQPQHF
d_gene: -; abundance: -; j_gene: TRBJ1-2; v_gene: TRBV27; CDR3nt: TGTGCCAGCAGTTTTCGGGGGGCACATTATGGCTACACCTTC; CDR3aa: CASSFRGAHYGYTF
d_gene: -; abundance: -; j_gene: TRBJ1-1; v_gene: TRBV7-8; CDR3nt: TGTGCCAGCAGCTTAGTCGTAACGGGAGGGCACACTGAAGCTTTCTTT; CDR3aa: CASSLVVTGGHTEAFF
d_gene: -; abundance: -; j_gene: TRBJ2-3; v_gene: TRBV27; CDR3nt: TGTGCCAGCAGTTTAGTACAGAACACAGATACGCAGTATTTT; CDR3aa: CASSLVQNTDTQYF
d_gene: TRBD1; abundance: -; j_gene: TRBJ2-7; v_gene: TRBV7-9; CDR3nt: TGTGCCAGCAGCCACCGGGGACAGGGTAAGAACTACGAGCAGTACTTC; CDR3aa: CASSHRGQGKNYEQYF
d_gene: TRBD1; abundance: once; j_gene: TRBJ1-3; v_gene: TRBV2; CDR3nt: TGTGCCAGCAAACTGGGACAGGGAGCTGGAAACACCATATATTTT; CDR3aa: CASKLGQGAGNTIYF
d_gene: -; abundance: -; j_gene: TRBJ1-2; v_gene: TRBV6-5; CDR3nt: TGTGCCAGCAGTTCCAACTTCGTCGGTGGCTACACCTTC; CDR3aa: CASSSNFVGGYTF
d_gene: TRBD2; abundance: -; j_gene: TRBJ2-5; v_gene: TRBV7-8; CDR3nt: TGTGCCAGCAGCGCAATGCCTAGCGGGGTAAAAGAGACCCAGTACTTC; CDR3aa: CASSAMPSGVKETQYF
d_gene: -; abundance: -; j_gene: TRBJ2-3; v_gene: TRBV19; CDR3nt: TGTGCCAGTAGCCTTCACGGACAGAGCACAGATACGCAGTATTTT; CDR3aa: CASSLHGQSTDTQYF
d_gene: TRBD1; abundance: -; j_gene: TRBJ1-4; v_gene: TRBV6-5; CDR3nt: TGTGCCAGCAGTTACTCGATGCAGGGGGCTGAAAAACTGTTTTTT; CDR3aa: CASSYSMQGAEKLFF
d_gene: -; abundance: -; j_gene: TRBJ1-1; v_gene: TRBV2; CDR3nt: TGTGCCAGCATGGGGGGGCCTTTGAACACTGAAGCTTTCTTT; CDR3aa: CASMGGPLNTEAFF
d_gene: -; abundance: once; j_gene: TRBJ2-3; v_gene: TRBV7-8; CDR3nt: TGTGCCAGCAGCTTATTGTCTCGAGCGGGCCGCACAGATACGCAGTATTTT; CDR3aa: CASSLLSRAGRTDTQYF
d_gene: TRBD1; abundance: -; j_gene: TRBJ1-2; v_gene: TRBV5-1; CDR3nt: TGCGCCAGCAGCGGGACAGGTGCGGGGTTTTATGGCTACACCTTC; CDR3aa: CASSGTGAGFYGYTF
d_gene: -; abundance: once; j_gene: TRBJ1-3; v_gene: TRBV6-5; CDR3nt: TGTGCCAGCCAGATGCCAGGGCCTGGAAACACCATATATTTT; CDR3aa: CASQMPGPGNTIYF
d_gene: -; abundance: -; j_gene: TRBJ2-7; v_gene: TRBV30; CDR3nt: TGTGCCTGGAGTAAAGGACAGATCTACGAGCAGTACTTC; CDR3aa: CAWSKGQIYEQYF
d_gene: -; abundance: -; j_gene: TRBJ2-5; v_gene: TRBV4-2; CDR3nt: TGTGCCAGCAGCCCTACCATACGCGAGACCCAGTACTTC; CDR3aa: CASSPTIRETQYF
d_gene: -; abundance: -; j_gene: TRBJ1-1; v_gene: TRBV25-1; CDR3nt: TGTGCCAGCACCCCATCGATAAGGGGAGGGACTGAAGCTTTCTTT; CDR3aa: CASTPSIRGGTEAFF
d_gene: TRBD2; abundance: -; j_gene: TRBJ2-7; v_gene: TRBV7-2; CDR3nt: TGTGCCAGCAGTTTAACTAGCGGGGGGATCTACGAGCAGTACTTC; CDR3aa: CASSLTSGGIYEQYF
d_gene: -; abundance: -; j_gene: TRBJ1-3; v_gene: TRBV7-9; CDR3nt: TGTGCCAGCAGGACAAACCGGAGAAACACCATATATTTT; CDR3aa: CASRTNRRNTIYF
d_gene: TRBD1; abundance: -; j_gene: TRBJ1-5; v_gene: TRBV19; CDR3nt: TGTGCCAGTAGTTTTGGACAGGGGGTTCAGCCCCAGCATTTT; CDR3aa: CASSFGQGVQPQHF
d_gene: -; abundance: -; j_gene: TRBJ1-3; v_gene: TRBV30; CDR3nt: TGTGCCTGGAGTGTTGGGCCCAGCTCTGGAAACACCATATATTTT; CDR3aa: CAWSVGPSSGNTIYF
d_gene: TRBD1; abundance: -; j_gene: TRBJ1-2; v_gene: TRBV11-2; CDR3nt: TGTGCCAGCAGCTTAGAATGGCAGCCGGAACAGGGGCCTACGGATGGCTACACCTTC; CDR3aa: CASSLEWQPEQGPTDGYTF
d_gene: TRBD2; abundance: -; j_gene: TRBJ2-2; v_gene: TRBV7-7; CDR3nt: TGTGCTAGCGCCCCAGCGGGGGCGAGGGGCACCGGGGAGCTGTTTTTT; CDR3aa: CASAPAGARGTGELFF
d_gene: -; abundance: once; j_gene: TRBJ2-2; v_gene: TRBV5-4; CDR3nt: TGTGCCAGCAGCTTGATTGCAGGGGCCGGGGAGCTGTTTTTT; CDR3aa: CASSLIAGAGELFF
d_gene: TRBD2; abundance: -; j_gene: TRBJ2-3; v_gene: TRBV7-2; CDR3nt: TGTGCCAGCAGCTCACCCAAGCGGGGGGACCCTAGCACAGATACGCAGTATTTT; CDR3aa: CASSSPKRGDPSTDTQYF
d_gene: -; abundance: once; j_gene: TRBJ2-7; v_gene: TRBV6-1; CDR3nt: TGTGCCAGCAGCACCCCCACTTACGAGCAGTACTTC; CDR3aa: CASSTPTYEQYF
d_gene: TRBD2; abundance: once; j_gene: TRBJ2-3; v_gene: TRBV18; CDR3nt: TGTGCCAGCTCACCTGGAGCGGGGGGGCGGAATACGCAGTATTTT; CDR3aa: CASSPGAGGRNTQYF
d_gene: TRBD2; abundance: -; j_gene: TRBJ2-7; v_gene: TRBV10-3; CDR3nt: TGTGCCACCGATAGCGGGGGCACCTACGAGCAGTACTTC; CDR3aa: CATDSGGTYEQYF
d_gene: -; abundance: -; j_gene: TRBJ1-2; v_gene: TRBV28; CDR3nt: TGTGCCAGCAGTCCCCCGGGTTACTCATATGGCTACACCTTC; CDR3aa: CASSPPGYSYGYTF
d_gene: -; abundance: -; j_gene: TRBJ2-5; v_gene: TRBV19; CDR3nt: TGTGCCAGTAGTACCCCGAACAAAGAGACCCAGTACTTC; CDR3aa: CASSTPNKETQYF
d_gene: -; abundance: -; j_gene: TRBJ2-5; v_gene: TRBV5-6; CDR3nt: TGTGCCAGCAGCTTCGGACAGTACCAAGAGACCCAGTACTTC; CDR3aa: CASSFGQYQETQYF
d_gene: -; abundance: -; j_gene: TRBJ2-1; v_gene: TRBV29-1; CDR3nt: TGCAGCGCCACCCCAAGAACCCGGGACATGCAGTTCTTC; CDR3aa: CSATPRTRDMQFF